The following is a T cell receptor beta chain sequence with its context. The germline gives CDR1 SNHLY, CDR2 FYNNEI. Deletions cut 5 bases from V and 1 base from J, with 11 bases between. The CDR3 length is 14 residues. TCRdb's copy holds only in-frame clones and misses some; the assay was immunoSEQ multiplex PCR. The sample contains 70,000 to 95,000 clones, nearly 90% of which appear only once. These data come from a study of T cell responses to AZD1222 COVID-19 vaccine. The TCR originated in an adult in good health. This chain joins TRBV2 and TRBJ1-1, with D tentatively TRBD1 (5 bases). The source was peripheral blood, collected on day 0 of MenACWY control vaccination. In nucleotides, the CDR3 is TGTGCCAGCAGTTCCCGGGGGACGAACACTGAAGCTTTCTTT. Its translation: CASSSRGTNTEAFF.